This entry features one T cell receptor (beta chain) sequence. The source of the sample is a study of OX40 agonist ivuxolimab in advanced cancers. Data came from immunoSEQ multiplex PCR; TCRdb stores just in-frame clones and leaves some out. The sample lists tens of thousands of clones, 80% to 90% occurring once. CDR3 size: 14 residues. The V and J ends lost 5 bases and 1 base respectively, with 9 bases between them. Germline V gene lookup returns CDR1 LNHNV and CDR2 YYDKDF (reference sequence). This sequence was found in an adult with an advanced solid tumor such as melanoma, head and neck, liver or kidney cancer. The source material was CD4+ or CD8+ T cells sorted from blood, sampled in a trial of the OX40 agonist ivuxolimab. The chain recombines TRBV15 with TRBJ2-1; D perhaps matches TRBD2 (5 bases). CDR3: CATSAGLSYNEQFF. As DNA, the CDR3 is TGTGCCACCAGCGCAGGACTTTCCTACAATGAGCAGTTCTTC.